This TCR beta chain was observed in a study of memory CD4+ T cells and cytomegalovirus serostatus. Single viable CD3+CD4+CD8-CD45RO+ cells were sorted as the memory CD4+ T cells. Positive selection with CD4 microbeads enriched total CD4+ T cells. This clone was seen a few times. Looked up from germline, CDR1 is SGHAT and CDR2 is FQDESV (reference sequence). This CDR3 is built from 12 residues. Trimming removed 1 base at V and 9 bases at J, with 9 bases between. The data were produced by immunoSEQ multiplex PCR, yet TCRdb's version contains in-frame clones alone and is incomplete. The table shows over 40,000 clones, with 78% occurring only once.

This sequence originates from an adult in good health and CMV-seronegative. The sequencing input was memory CD4+ T cells from blood. The chain couples TRBV11-1 to TRBJ1-1; D unclear. As DNA, the CDR3 is TGTGCCAGCAGCTTAGACGGATTGAAAGCTTTCTTT. It specifies CASSLDGLKAFF. The full variable domain, its missing parts supplied by reference TRBV11-1 and TRBJ1-1, is EAEVAQSPRYKITEKSQAVAFWCDPISGHATLYWYRQILGQGPELLVQFQDESVVDDSQLPKDRFSAERLKGVDSTLKIQPAELGDSAMYLCASSLDGLKAFFGQGTRLTVV.